These T cell receptor beta chains were read from a single sample in a study of T cells in Graves' hyperthyroidism and ophthalmopathy. TCRdb reprocessed the multiplex PCR reads with MiXCR, giving one entry per CDR3 protein. The sample contains around 350,000 distinct CDR3 sequences, roughly 13% of which appear only once. The sample comprised blood. All receptors come from a woman under 30 with Graves' hyperthyroidism. The CDR3 runs from the conserved cysteine through the conserved F or W. Only part of the rows carry a size: once, few, many, or a class if the clone is expanded.

clone_size	v_call	j_call	cdr3_aa
many	TRBV20-1	TRBJ2-7	CSARDPVTSGEFYEQYF
many	TRBV5-6	TRBJ2-3	CASSLDSANTDTQYF
many	TRBV5-4	TRBJ1-2	CASSKKPEDYGYTF
many	TRBV7-2	TRBJ2-1	CASSTYGLSEQFF
many	TRBV5-6	TRBJ2-7	CASGPRTISSYEQYF
.	TRBV2	TRBJ2-5	CASIPDIQETQYF
many	TRBV28	TRBJ1-5	CASIPMPSNQPQHF
once	TRBV7-2	TRBJ2-7	CASSSGSGFYEQYF
many	TRBV5-1	TRBJ2-2	CASSFEGELFF
many	TRBV30	TRBJ1-5	CAWSVVGFNQPQHF